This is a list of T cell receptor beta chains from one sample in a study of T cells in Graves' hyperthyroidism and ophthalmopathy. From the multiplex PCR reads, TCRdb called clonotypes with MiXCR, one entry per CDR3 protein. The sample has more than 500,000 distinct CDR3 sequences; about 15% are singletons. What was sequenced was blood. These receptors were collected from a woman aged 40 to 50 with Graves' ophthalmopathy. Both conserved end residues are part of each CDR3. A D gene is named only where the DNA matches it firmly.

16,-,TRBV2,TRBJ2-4,CASSNPSRGAKNIQYF
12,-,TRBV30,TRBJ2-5,CAWSPRAGTQYF
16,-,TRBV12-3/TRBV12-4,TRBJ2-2,CASSPTPPFNTGELFF
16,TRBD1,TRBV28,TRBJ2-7,CASSFVTGATLYEQYF
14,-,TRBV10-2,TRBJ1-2,CASSELALMGGYTF
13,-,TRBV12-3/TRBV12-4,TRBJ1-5,CASSFSEYQPQHF
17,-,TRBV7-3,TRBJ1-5,CASSLRVRDGSNQPQHF
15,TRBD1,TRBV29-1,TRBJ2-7,CSYSRDRGGPYEQYF
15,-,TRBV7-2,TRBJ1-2,CASSLGGSDVYGYTF
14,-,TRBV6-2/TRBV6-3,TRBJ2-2,CASLLEDDTGELFF
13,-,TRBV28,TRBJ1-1,CASSLGIGTEAFF
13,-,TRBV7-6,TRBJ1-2,CASSLDGTYGYTF
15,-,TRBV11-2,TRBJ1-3,CASSPTGFSGNTIYF
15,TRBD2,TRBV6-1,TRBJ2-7,CASSDSGRAWDEQYF
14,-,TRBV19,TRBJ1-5,CASSIGGANQPQHF
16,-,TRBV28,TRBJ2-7,CASSFVRGYRTGEQYF
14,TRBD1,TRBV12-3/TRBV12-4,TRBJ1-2,CASSPLTGENGYTF
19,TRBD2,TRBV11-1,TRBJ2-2,CASSFGSRTSGGDTGELFF
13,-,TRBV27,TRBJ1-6,CASSFTGPSPLHF
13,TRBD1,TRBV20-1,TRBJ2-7,CSAPRTGKNEQYF
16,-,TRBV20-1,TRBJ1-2,CSAGGRAEGRDYGYTF
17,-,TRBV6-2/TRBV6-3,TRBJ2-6,CASSSLLGGTGANVLTF
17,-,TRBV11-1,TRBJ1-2,CASSLGVGQGGNYGYTF
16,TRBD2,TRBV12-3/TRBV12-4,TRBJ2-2,CASSFTASGSTGELFF
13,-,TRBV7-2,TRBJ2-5,CASSFYWEETQYF
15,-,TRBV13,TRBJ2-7,CASSLIGTSSYEQYF
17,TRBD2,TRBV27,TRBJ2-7,CASSFLRIGEGSDEQYF
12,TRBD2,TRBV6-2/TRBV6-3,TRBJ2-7,CAARTSGYEQYF
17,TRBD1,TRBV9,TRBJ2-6,CASSPQDRGSGANVLTF
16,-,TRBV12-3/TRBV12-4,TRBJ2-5,CASSFSSREAGGTQYF
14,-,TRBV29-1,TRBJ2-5,CSVEEQGEEETQYF
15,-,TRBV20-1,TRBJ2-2,CSARGWGTDTGELFF
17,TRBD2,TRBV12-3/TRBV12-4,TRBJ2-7,CASSPGAAGGHSYEQYF
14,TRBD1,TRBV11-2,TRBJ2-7,CASSLGRDSGEQYF
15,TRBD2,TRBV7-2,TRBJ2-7,CASSLGLADTYEQYF
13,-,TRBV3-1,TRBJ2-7,CASSQTVPYEQYF
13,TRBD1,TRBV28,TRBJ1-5,CASDRGGNQPQHF
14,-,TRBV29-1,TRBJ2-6,CSVELDPGANVLTF
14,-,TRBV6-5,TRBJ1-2,CASSYSWGHYGYTF
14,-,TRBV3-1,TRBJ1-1,CASSPLGGDTEAFF
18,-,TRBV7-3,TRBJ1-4,CASSLTRPDTSTNEKLFF
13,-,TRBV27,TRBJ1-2,CASSSGHNYGYTF
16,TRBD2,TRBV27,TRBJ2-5,CAIMMLRTSGRETQYF
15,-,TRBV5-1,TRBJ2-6,CASGTGLSGANVLTF
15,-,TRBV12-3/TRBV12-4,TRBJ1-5,CASSWEEGSNQPQHF
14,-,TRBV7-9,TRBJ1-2,CASSSSLSPYGYTF
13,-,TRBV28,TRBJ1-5,CASSQWESQPQHF
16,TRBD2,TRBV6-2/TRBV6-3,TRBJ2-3,CASRITGTSGSYTQYF
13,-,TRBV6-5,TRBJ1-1,CASRRGSGTEAFF
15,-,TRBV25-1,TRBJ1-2,CASRGKQGTSNGYTF
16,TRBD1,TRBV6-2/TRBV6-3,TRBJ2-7,CASSSRDRGFSYEQYF
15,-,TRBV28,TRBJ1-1,CASSTLVVPYTEAFF
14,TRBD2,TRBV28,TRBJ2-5,CASSASGGQETQYF
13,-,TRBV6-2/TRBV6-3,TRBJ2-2,CASRTGGTGELFF
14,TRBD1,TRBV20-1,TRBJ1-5,CSATGTGGHQPQHF
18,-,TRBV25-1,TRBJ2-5,CASSDQTTGKVGRPTQYF